The clone carrying this T cell receptor beta chain was seen more than once but under ten times. The data were obtained in a study of blood T cells in healthy people across ages. Germline loops: CDR1 LGHDT, CDR2 YNNKEL (reference sequence). This CDR3 has 13 residues. The V end was cut by 0 bases, the J end by 5 bases, with 7 bases between. Alongside a J-beta primer mix, a sample-barcoded 5' primer served in a second PCR lasting about 6 to 11 cycles. A template-switch adaptor that had 12 random nucleotides put a tag on each cDNA molecule. TCRdb fed the 5' RACE reads into MiXCR, producing one record per CDR3 protein. Among 800,000 or so distinct CDR3 sequences listed, 20% to 25% were seen once. This sample was also put to use in a study of T cells of mothers and their children.

The sequenced sample consisted of blood. This clonotype was sampled from a boy aged 10-17 years in good health. The rearrangement joins TRBV3-1 to TRBJ1-1; D remains ambiguous. The CDR3 DNA reads as TGTGCCAGCAGCCAAGAGAGGTTAACTGAAGCTTTCTTT. This codes for CASSQERLTEAFF. Full variable domain (missing parts from reference TRBV3-1 and TRBJ1-1): DTAVSQTPKYLVTQMGNDKSIKCEQNLGHDTMYWYKQDSKKFLKIMFSYNNKELIINETVPNRFSPKSPDKAHLNLHINSLELGDSAVYFCASSQERLTEAFFGQGTRLTVV.